This T cell receptor (beta chain) was profiled in a study of cytomegalovirus exposure and HLA in healthy donors. With respect to this clone: Its antigen remains unknown.

Per the germline V gene, CDR1 is MNHNY and CDR2 is SVGAGI (reference sequence). This CDR3 is built from 15 residues. V was trimmed by 0 bases and J by 1 base, leaving 6 bases between them. The PCR contained 60 Vbeta and 13 Jbeta primers. Sequencing used immunoSEQ multiplex PCR; TCRdb keeps in-frame clones, though not all of them. The data show about 130,000 clones, 74% seen once. Findings and limits, study-wide: HLA alleles were associated with 15,000 to 20,000 TCR beta sequences in a later analysis at 0.05 false discovery rate. Later analysis reportedly placed an Asian-associated ancestry cluster below the roughly 630-donor mean in N-insertions. Sequencing depth roughly uniform across donors was assumed in presence/absence analyses. From TCR beta sequences, most subjects' HLA-A and HLA-B alleles were reportedly predicted accurately.

The TCR sequence derives from a man in his forties in good health and CMV-seropositive. The rearrangement uses TRBV6-6 and TRBJ1-4; D is unresolved. The sequenced sample consisted of PBMCs. The CDR3: CASSYSGVTNEKLFF. In nucleotides, the CDR3 is TGTGCCAGCAGTTACTCCGGGGTAACTAATGAAAAACTGTTTTTT.